This T cell receptor beta chain comes out of a study of CD8 T cells in ankylosing spondylitis. TCRdb fed the 5' RACE reads into MiXCR, producing one record per CDR3 protein. The sample gives 310,000 or so distinct CDR3 sequences, 15% to 25% of which show up once; around 7.8% is in the top ten. The CDR3 has 15 residues. Germline values: CDR1 MDHEN, CDR2 SYDVKM. V was clipped by 1 base and J by 6 bases, with 13 bases between them. Sequencing input: blood, either unsorted or a sorted T cell fraction (not recorded which). The source is a male donor with ankylosing spondylitis or in good health (not recorded which). The chain recombines TRBV28 with TRBJ2-1; D perhaps matches TRBD2 (5 bases). The CDR3: CASSLSSLIGNEQFF. The CDR3 DNA sequence: TGTGCCAGCAGTTTATCTAGCCTGATCGGCAATGAGCAGTTCTTC.